This T cell receptor beta chain was recovered during a study of T cells in Graves' hyperthyroidism and ophthalmopathy. Study background: Peripheral blood was acquired at first diagnosis, ahead of any therapy whatsoever.

The investigators amplified TCR beta CDR3 regions from RNA transcripts. First-round RT-PCR targeting the TCR CDR3 was performed with the HTBI primer set. TCRdb re-called the multiplex PCR reads through MiXCR, storing one row per CDR3 protein. The top ten hold around 7% of the sample, which has about 420,000 distinct CDR3 sequences, roughly 14% seen once. Germline values: CDR1 PRHDT, CDR2 FYEKMQ (reference sequence). V gave up 5 bases and J gave up 8 bases, with 13 bases separating them. The CDR3 spans 13 residues. This clonotype came up many times. Its cognate antigen is unknown. Stable Graves' hyperthyroidism denoted no ophthalmopathy progression over 18 months. Disease duration under 2 months; hyperthyroidism patients were aged 18 to 65. Study-wide points: Most clonotypes expanded in thyroid above 0.001 were likewise present in blood.

This receptor was taken from a young woman with Graves' hyperthyroidism. The rearrangement uses TRBV13 and TRBJ2-1; tentative D call: TRBD2 (5 bases). Sequencing was done on a sample of blood. The CDR3, as DNA: TGTGCCAGCAGCCCTCTAGCACTCCATGAGCAGTTCTTC. Translation: CASSPLALHEQFF.